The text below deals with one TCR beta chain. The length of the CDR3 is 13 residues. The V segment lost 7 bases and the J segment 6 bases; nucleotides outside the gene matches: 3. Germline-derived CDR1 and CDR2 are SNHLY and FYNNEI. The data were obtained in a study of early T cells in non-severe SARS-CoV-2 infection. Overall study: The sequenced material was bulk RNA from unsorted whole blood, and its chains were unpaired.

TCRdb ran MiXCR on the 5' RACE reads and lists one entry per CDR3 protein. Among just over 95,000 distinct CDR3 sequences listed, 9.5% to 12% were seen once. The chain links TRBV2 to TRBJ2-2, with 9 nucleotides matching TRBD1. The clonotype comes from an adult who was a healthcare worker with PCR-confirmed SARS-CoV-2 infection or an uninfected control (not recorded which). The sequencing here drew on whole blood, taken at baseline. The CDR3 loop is CASKDRGAGELFF. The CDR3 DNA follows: TGTGCCAGCAAGGACAGGGGCGCCGGGGAGCTGTTTTTT.